This T cell receptor (beta chain) was captured in a study of OX40 agonist ivuxolimab in advanced cancers. Across the whole study: People in dose escalation had one of these cancers: hepatocellular carcinoma, melanoma, renal cell or head and neck cancer. Notes on the study in general: Averaging showed that CD8+ T cells had more expanded clones than CD4+ did.

This clone has just one count. What it binds is unknown. The protocol was immunoSEQ multiplex PCR, while the TCRdb copy is restricted to in-frame clones and leaves out a portion. This sample has about 18,000 clones, with approximately 74% found just once. The clonotype originates from an adult with an advanced solid tumor such as melanoma, head and neck, liver or kidney cancer. The material was CD4+ or CD8+ T cells sorted from blood, obtained in a trial of the OX40 agonist ivuxolimab.

The CDR3 DNA sequence: TGTGCCAGCAGCTTAGGCGCCTACGAGCAGTACTTC. This gives the protein CASSLGAYEQYF. The chain combines TRBV7-8 with TRBJ2-7, with no clear D. There are 12 residues in the CDR3. Trimming left V 1 base short and J 2 bases short, with 3 bases between. Germline loops: CDR1 SGHVS, CDR2 FQNEAQ.